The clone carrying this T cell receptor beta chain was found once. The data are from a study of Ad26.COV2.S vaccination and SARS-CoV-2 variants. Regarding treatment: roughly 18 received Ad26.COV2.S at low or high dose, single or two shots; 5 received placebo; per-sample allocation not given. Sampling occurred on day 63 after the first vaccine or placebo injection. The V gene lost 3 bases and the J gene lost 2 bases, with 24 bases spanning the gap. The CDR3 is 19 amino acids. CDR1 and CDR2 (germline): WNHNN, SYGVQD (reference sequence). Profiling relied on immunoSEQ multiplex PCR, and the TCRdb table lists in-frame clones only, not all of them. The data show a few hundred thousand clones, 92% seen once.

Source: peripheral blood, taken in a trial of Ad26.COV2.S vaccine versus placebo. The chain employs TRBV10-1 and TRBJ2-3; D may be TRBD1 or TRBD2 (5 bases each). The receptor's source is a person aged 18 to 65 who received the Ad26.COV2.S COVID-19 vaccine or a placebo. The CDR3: CASSDEGSSGWIDTDTQYF. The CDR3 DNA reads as TGCGCCAGCAGTGACGAGGGATCATCAGGGTGGATAGACACAGATACGCAGTATTTT.